The present entry profiles one TCR beta chain with its context. What it binds is unknown. Indicated time point: week 47, end of study. In every dose of vaccine, 300 ug of mutant IDH1 20-mer peptide was given alongside topical imiquimod. Scheduled for weeks 1, 3, 5, 7, 11, 15, 19 and 23, eight vaccinations were given to patients. Donors had new WHO grade 3 or 4 IDH1-mutant, ATRX-lost astrocytomas. Sequencing used immunoSEQ multiplex PCR; TCRdb keeps in-frame clones, though not all of them. The sample shows over 30,000 clones, 90% of them seen only once. The entry originates in a study of a mutant IDH1 vaccine in newly diagnosed glioma. Study-level background: With temozolomide cycles, or 4-6 weeks after radiotherapy alone, vaccination was started. Receipt of radiotherapy, temozolomide, or both preceded the study, and most received both.

The specimen was PBMCs, collected from a glioma patient whose treatment included an IDH1 peptide vaccine. This TCR was sampled from a woman aged 40 to 49 with glioma.

The CDR3 bases are TGTGCCAGCAGTACAGGGGAGGCCACTGAAGCTTTCTTT. Protein sequence: CASSTGEATEAFF. The V call is TRBV6-1, the J call TRBJ1-1; 7 bases line up with TRBD1. CDR3 length: 13 amino acids. Losses at the gene ends were 5 bases for V and 4 bases for J; bases not matched to a gene: 4. Germline lookup yields CDR1 MNHNS and CDR2 SASEGT.